The clone carrying this TCR beta chain was found a few times. These data belong to a study of T-cell reconstitution after alpha-beta-depleted transplantation in children. Library preparation (for TCRbeta) was performed with unique molecular identifiers. MiXCR, run by TCRdb on the PCR reads, gives a single entry per CDR3 protein. This sample carries about 640,000 distinct CDR3 sequences, around a sixth of them seen once, and the ten largest clones take about 1.1%. The CDR3 loop spans 13 amino acids. V gave up 4 bases and J gave up 1 base, with 10 bases separating them. The germline V gene encodes CDR1 DFQATT and CDR2 SNEGSKA (reference sequence).

The V call is TRBV20-1, the J call TRBJ1-1, with D possibly being TRBD1 (6 bases). The sequence was collected from a human donor who donated a stem cell graft to a child with acute myeloid leukemia. The sequencing here drew on PBMCs from the stem cell graft donor, taken from the stem cell graft. CDR3 bases: TGCAGTGCTATGGGGGGCGGGAACACTGAAGCTTTCTTT. Translation gives CSAMGGGNTEAFF.